One sample yielded the 27 T cell receptor beta chains listed below, sequenced in a study of blood T cell repertoires in COVID-19. TCRdb keeps only in-frame clones here, not all; method: immunoSEQ multiplex PCR. The sample has more than 150,000 clones; 84% are singletons. The sequenced sample consisted of peripheral blood. All receptors derive from a man aged 25-45 years with active or convalescent COVID-19.

DNA of the CDR3: TGTGCCTGGAGTGGACAGCTCGCAAACACCATATATTTT. Translated, it gives CAWSGQLANTIYF. The chain employs TRBV30 and TRBJ1-3, with D possibly matching TRBD1 (5 bases). Trimming took 1 base from V and 6 from J, leaving 10 bases between them. CDR1 is GTSNPN, CDR2 SVGIG, per germline (reference sequence). The CDR3 length is 13 residues.

CDR3 sequence: CASSKSGGNTEAFF. The CDR3 DNA follows: TGTGCCAGCAGTAAATCAGGGGGGAACACTGAAGCTTTCTTT. The chain links TRBV6-5 to TRBJ1-1; 7 bases fit TRBD1. CDR3 size: 14 residues. J gave up 1 base and V 5 bases, and 4 bases lay outside the gene matches. Germline CDR1 is MNHEY and CDR2 is SVGAGI.

This clone turned up a few times. This chain links TRBV27 with TRBJ2-2; 7 bases match TRBD1. The junction had 7 bases not matched to a gene; V was cut back by 5 bases and J by 1 base. Germline V gives CDR1 MNHEY, CDR2 SMNVEV (reference sequence). The length of the CDR3 is 16 residues. CDR3 in amino acids: CASSLEDRLNTGELFF. CDR3 in DNA: TGTGCCAGCAGTCTCGAGGACAGGCTGAACACCGGGGAGCTGTTTTTT.

The chain employs TRBV4-3 and TRBJ2-2; no clear D. Germline values: CDR1 LGHNA, CDR2 YSLEER. This CDR3 region has 14 residues. Trimming stripped 1 base from V and 4 bases from J, with 7 bases between. Here the CDR3 reads CASSQGPLTGELFF. DNA of the CDR3: TGCGCCAGCAGCCAAGGGCCGCTCACCGGGGAGCTGTTTTTT.

The rearrangement links TRBV18 to TRBJ1-3; no clear D. The CDR3 consists of 15 residues. V was cut by 4 bases and J by 0 bases, with 10 bases left in between. Germline V CDR1 and CDR2: KGHSH, LQKENI. The DNA for the CDR3 is TGTGCCAGCTCACGTTGGACTGACTCTGGAAACACCATATATTTT. It codes for CASSRWTDSGNTIYF.

This clone occurred once. The gene calls are TRBV19 and TRBJ2-7; tentatively, D is TRBD2 (5 bases). The CDR3 is made up of 15 amino acids. Germline lookup yields CDR1 LNHDA and CDR2 SQIVND (reference sequence). V was cut by 7 bases and J by 0 bases, with 16 bases left in between. The DNA for the CDR3 is TGTGCCAGTACCTCCTCCCGGGGTAGCTCCTACGAGCAGTACTTC. This encodes CASTSSRGSSYEQYF. Full variable domain (rest looked up from reference TRBV19 and TRBJ2-7): DGGITQSPKYLFRKEGQNVTLSCEQNLNHDAMYWYRQDPGQGLRLIYYSQIVNDFQKGDIAEGYSVSREKKESFPLTVTSAQKNPTAFYLCASTSSRGSSYEQYFGPGTRLTVT.

This clone was seen a handful of times. J is TRBJ1-1 and V is TRBV27; D is perhaps TRBD1 (5 bases). Trimming cost V 2 bases and J 5 bases, with 9 bases left between them. Germline loops: CDR1 MNHEY, CDR2 SMNVEV (reference sequence). The CDR3 sequence is 13 residues long. The CDR3 reads CASSLDRGTEAFF. The CDR3 coding sequence is TGTGCCAGCAGTTTAGACCGGGGGACTGAAGCTTTCTTT.

DNA for the CDR3: TGTGCCACCAGCGCCCGGCCCTCTTCATTCGGGGATACGCAGTATTTT. It codes for CATSARPSSFGDTQYF. The chain uses TRBV15 and TRBJ2-3, with no clear D. The CDR3 consists of 16 residues. Germline V lookup: CDR1 LNHNV, CDR2 YYDKDF (reference sequence). Trimming stripped 5 bases from V and 6 bases from J, with 21 bases between.

CDR3 DNA: TGTGCCAGCAGTGAAGCGACAGGATCGGCAGATACGCAGTATTTT. Its translation is CASSEATGSADTQYF. The V gene is TRBV6-1, the J gene TRBJ2-3, with D possibly matching TRBD1 (6 bases). Germline V gene sequence: CDR1 MNHNS, CDR2 SASEGT. The CDR3 extends over 15 amino acids. V gave up 0 bases and J gave up 4 bases, with 11 bases separating them.

The genes are TRBV12-5 and TRBJ2-2, with 7 bases identical to TRBD1. The ends lost 3 bases at V and 2 bases at J; junction bases unmatched: 9. The germline CDR1 and CDR2 sequences are LGHNT and FRNRAP. This CDR3 region has 17 residues. The CDR3 region has the DNA TGTGCTAGTGGTTTAACATTAGGGGGCCTCAACACCGGGGAGCTGTTTTTT. Its translation is CASGLTLGGLNTGELFF.

The J gene is TRBJ1-2, the V gene TRBV28; D gene ambiguous. There are 12 residues in the CDR3. The V gene lost 5 bases and the J gene lost 2 bases, with 6 bases spanning the gap. CDR1 MDHEN and CDR2 SYDVKM come from the germline V gene. This chain's CDR3 is CASSIQNYGYTF. CDR3 coding DNA: TGTGCCAGCAGTATACAGAACTATGGCTACACCTTC.

The chain uses TRBV5-4 and TRBJ2-7, with D possibly being TRBD2 (5 bases). Germline loops: CDR1 SGHNT, CDR2 YYREEE (reference sequence). The V end was cut by 2 bases, the J end by 0 bases, with 6 bases between. This CDR3 is 13 amino acids long. The CDR3 is CASSFGSSYEQYV. In nucleotides, the CDR3 is TGTGCCAGCAGCTTTGGGAGCTCCTACGAGCAGTACGTC.

The chain is built from TRBV12-3 or TRBV12-4 and TRBJ2-7, with a weak D call TRBD2 (5 bases). Trimming left V 4 bases short and J 4 bases short, with 11 bases between. The CDR3 loop spans 13 amino acids. The CDR3 DNA reads TGTGCCAGCAGTTCGGATGGCGGGTACGAGCAGTACTTC. Translated: CASSSDGGYEQYF.

The chain combines TRBV11-3 with TRBJ2-2; TRBD2 matches at 9 bases. Germline V CDR1 and CDR2: SGHNT, YENEEA. The V gene end was trimmed by 4 bases and the J gene end by 4 bases; junction bases not matched to a gene: 10. The CDR3 totals 17 residues. As DNA, the CDR3 is TGTGCCAGCAGCTCCCACGTAGCGGGAGCGCTCACCGGGGAGCTGTTTTTT. It codes for CASSSHVAGALTGELFF.

Only a few counts were recorded for this clone. The chain is built from TRBV6-5 and TRBJ1-5; no firm D call. V was clipped by 2 bases and J by 1 base, with 6 bases between them. Germline V lookup: CDR1 MNHEY, CDR2 SVGAGI. CDR3 length: 14 amino acids. CDR3 DNA: TGTGCCAGCAGTTACGGGGAGAGCAATCAGCCCCAGCATTTT. As protein: CASSYGESNQPQHF.

The chain uses TRBV5-1 and TRBJ2-7; 8 bases are a match to TRBD2. Germline V gene sequence: CDR1 SGHRS, CDR2 YFSETQ. The CDR3 totals 13 residues. Germline trimming cut 4 bases from V and 7 bases from J; bases unmatched to any gene: 7. CDR3 sequence (DNA): TGCGCCAGCAGCGCACGGGGGGGCAGGGAGCAGTACGTC. Protein sequence: CASSARGGREQYV.

The CDR3 sequence is CASRAGTGDRQPQHF. CDR3 bases: TGTGCCAGCAGGGCCGGGACAGGGGATCGCCAGCCCCAGCATTTT. The chain is built from TRBV28 and TRBJ1-5, with 10 bases aligning to TRBD1. Germline V gene lookup returns CDR1 MDHEN and CDR2 SYDVKM. The CDR3 covers 15 residues. The trim removed 6 bases at V and 7 bases at J, leaving 9 bases unmatched.

This clone was found a few times. The chain combines TRBV19 with TRBJ1-5; D unresolved. The V end was cut by 10 bases, the J end by 0 bases, with 13 bases between. This CDR3 is 14 amino acids long. CDR1 and CDR2 from the germline V gene are LNHDA and SQIVND (reference sequence). The CDR3 sequence is CATMNSYSNQPQHF. DNA for the CDR3: TGTGCCACCATGAACAGCTATAGCAATCAGCCCCAGCATTTT.

V is TRBV19 and J is TRBJ2-5; TRBD1 aligns across 8 bases. The V gene's germline CDR1 is LNHDA and CDR2 SQIVND (reference sequence). Trimming cost V 2 bases and J 4 bases; bases outside gene matches: 9. This CDR3 is 16 amino acids long. As DNA, the CDR3 is TGTGCCAGTAGTATATCTACAGGGGGTTTAGGAGAGACCCAGTACTTC. Translation: CASSISTGGLGETQYF.

V and J are TRBV5-4 and TRBJ1-2; D possibly corresponds to TRBD1 (6 bases). Germline CDR1 and CDR2: SGHNT and YYREEE (reference sequence). The CDR3 runs 12 residues. V lost 1 base and J lost 7, with 8 bases in between. The CDR3 is CASSLRGAGYTF. CDR3 nucleotide sequence: TGTGCCAGCAGCTTGCGGGGGGCTGGCTACACCTTC.

V usage is TRBV28 and J usage is TRBJ1-1; D not resolved. Trimming cost V 3 bases and J 8 bases, with 10 bases left between them. This CDR3 contains 12 residues. Germline V gives CDR1 MDHEN, CDR2 SYDVKM. The CDR3 loop reads CASSLPKLEAFF. The CDR3 DNA sequence: TGTGCCAGCAGTTTGCCAAAGCTCGAAGCTTTCTTT.

The chain has TRBV7-6 and TRBJ1-5; D remains unclear. Trimming took 4 bases from V and 7 from J, leaving 17 bases between them. Germline V CDR1 and CDR2: SGHVS, FNYEAQ. This CDR3 contains 15 residues. The DNA of the CDR3 is TGTGCCAGCAGCTCTCTCCCGGTCGGCGGGCAGCCCCAGCATTTT. Its protein product is CASSSLPVGGQPQHF. Full variable domain (rest looked up from reference TRBV7-6 and TRBJ1-5): GAGVSQSPRYKVTKRGQDVALRCDPISGHVSLYWYRQALGQGPEFLTYFNYEAQQDKSGLPNDRFSAERPEGSISTLTIQRTEQRDSAMYRCASSSLPVGGQPQHFGDGTRLSIL.

This clone appeared many times. The rearrangement joins TRBV13 to TRBJ2-4; weak D call: TRBD2 (6 bases). Germline assignment: CDR1 PRHDT and CDR2 FYEKMQ (reference sequence). CDR3 length: 17 amino acids. With 3 bases removed from V and 3 bases from J, the gap between germline ends came to 18 bases. CDR3 in amino acids: CASSLSGGRADKNIQYF. As DNA, the CDR3 is TGTGCCAGCAGCTTGTCCGGGGGACGGGCTGACAAAAACATTCAGTACTTC.

This chain connects TRBV5-5 to TRBJ1-1; 7 nucleotides line up with TRBD1. The CDR3 consists of 15 residues. The junction had 7 bases not matched to a gene; V was cut back by 1 base and J by 4 bases. Per the germline V gene, CDR1 is SGHKS and CDR2 is YYEKEE (reference sequence). DNA of the CDR3: TGTGCCAGCAGCTTGCTACCGGGACAGAGCACTGAAGCTTTCTTT. This codes for CASSLLPGQSTEAFF.

The chain links TRBV7-2 to TRBJ2-1, with 13 nucleotides matching TRBD2. The CDR3 runs to 15 residues. Trimming took 5 bases from V and 6 from J; bases not matched to a gene: 4. Germline assignment: CDR1 SGHTA and CDR2 FQGNSA. CDR3 residues: CASSNGLAGANEQFF. In nucleotides, the CDR3 is TGTGCCAGCAGCAATGGACTAGCGGGAGCCAATGAGCAGTTCTTC.

This clone was seen more than once but under ten times. This sequence joins TRBV29-1 and TRBJ1-1, with TRBD1 identical over 8 bases. Germline CDR1 reads SQVTM; CDR2 reads ANQGSEA. V trimming: 7 bases; J trimming: 5 bases; junction bases outside the gene matches: 9. The CDR3 spans 13 residues. The CDR3 loop is CSADRGGVTEAFF. The CDR3 bases are TGCAGCGCAGACAGGGGCGGGGTGACTGAAGCTTTCTTT.

The chain combines TRBV12-3 or TRBV12-4 with TRBJ1-2; possible D gene TRBD1, 6 bases. Trimming pared 5 bases from V and 3 bases from J, leaving 10 bases between. This CDR3 contains 13 residues. DNA of the CDR3: TGTGCCAGCAGTCGGCAGGGGTACTATGGCTACACCTTC. Amino acids: CASSRQGYYGYTF.